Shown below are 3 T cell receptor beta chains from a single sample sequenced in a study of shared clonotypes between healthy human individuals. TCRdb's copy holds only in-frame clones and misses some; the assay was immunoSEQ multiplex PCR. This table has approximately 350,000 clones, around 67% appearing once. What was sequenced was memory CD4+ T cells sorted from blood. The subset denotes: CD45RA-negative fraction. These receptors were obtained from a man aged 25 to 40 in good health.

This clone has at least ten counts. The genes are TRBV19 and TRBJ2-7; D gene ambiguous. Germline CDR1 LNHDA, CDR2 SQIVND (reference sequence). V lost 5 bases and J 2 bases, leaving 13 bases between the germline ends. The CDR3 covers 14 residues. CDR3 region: CASSLGQSTYEQYF. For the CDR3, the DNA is TGTGCCAGTAGTCTGGGTCAATCCACCTACGAGCAGTACTTC.

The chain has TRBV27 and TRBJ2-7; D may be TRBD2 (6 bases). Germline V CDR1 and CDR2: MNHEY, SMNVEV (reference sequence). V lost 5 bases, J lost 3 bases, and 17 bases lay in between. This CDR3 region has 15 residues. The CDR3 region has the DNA TGTGCCAGCAGTCCCCCCGGGACTGGATACTACGAGCAGTACTTC. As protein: CASSPPGTGYYEQYF.

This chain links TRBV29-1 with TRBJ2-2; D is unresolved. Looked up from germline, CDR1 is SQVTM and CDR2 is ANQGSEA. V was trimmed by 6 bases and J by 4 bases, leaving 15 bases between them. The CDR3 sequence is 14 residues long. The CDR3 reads CSVLADLLTGELFF. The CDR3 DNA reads TGCAGCGTCCTGGCTGACTTACTCACCGGGGAGCTGTTTTTT.